This TCR beta chain emerged from a study of T cell responses to AZD1222 COVID-19 vaccine. The table came from immunoSEQ multiplex PCR; TCRdb's copy has only in-frame clones and leaves some out. The sample holds 100,000 to 120,000 clones, roughly 80% seen once. V was trimmed by 2 bases and J by 2 bases, leaving 9 bases between them. CDR1 is SGHDN, CDR2 FVKESK, per germline. This CDR3 region has 14 residues. The V gene is TRBV14, the J gene TRBJ1-2; D gene unclear. Sequencing used peripheral blood, obtained on day 0 of AZD1222 vaccination. The sequence came from an adult in good health. The CDR3 DNA follows: TGTGCCAGCAGCCAACATCTGGGAAACTATGGCTACACCTTC. It encodes CASSQHLGNYGYTF.